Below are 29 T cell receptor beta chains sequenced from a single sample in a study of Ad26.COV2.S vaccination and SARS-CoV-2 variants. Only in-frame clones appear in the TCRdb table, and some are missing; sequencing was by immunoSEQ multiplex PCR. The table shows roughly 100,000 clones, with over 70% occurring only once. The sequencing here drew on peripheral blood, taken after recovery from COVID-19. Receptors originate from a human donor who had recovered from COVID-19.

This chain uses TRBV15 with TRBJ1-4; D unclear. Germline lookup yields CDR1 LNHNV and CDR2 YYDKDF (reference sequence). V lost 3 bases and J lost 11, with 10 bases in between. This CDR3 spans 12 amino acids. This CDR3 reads CATSRDFGKLFF. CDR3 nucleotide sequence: TGTGCCACCAGCAGGGACTTTGGGAAACTGTTTTTT.

CDR3 sequence (DNA): TGCGCCAGCAGCCGAAAGGGGGGGCGGACAGGTCCTAACACCGGGGAGCTGTTTTTT. It yields the protein CASSRKGGRTGPNTGELFF. The chain is built from TRBV4-3 and TRBJ2-2; the D call may be TRBD1 or TRBD2 (7 bases each). CDR3 length equals 19 residues. Between the trimmed V and J ends, which lost 4 bases and 2 bases, there was a span of 23 bases. In germline, CDR1 is LGHNA, CDR2 YSLEER.

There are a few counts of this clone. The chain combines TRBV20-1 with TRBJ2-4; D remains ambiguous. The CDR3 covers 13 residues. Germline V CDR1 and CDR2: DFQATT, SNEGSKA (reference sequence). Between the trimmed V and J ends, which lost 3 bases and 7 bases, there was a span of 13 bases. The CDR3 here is CSASGQERNIQYF. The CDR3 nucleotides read TGCAGTGCTAGTGGGCAGGAGAGGAACATTCAGTACTTC.

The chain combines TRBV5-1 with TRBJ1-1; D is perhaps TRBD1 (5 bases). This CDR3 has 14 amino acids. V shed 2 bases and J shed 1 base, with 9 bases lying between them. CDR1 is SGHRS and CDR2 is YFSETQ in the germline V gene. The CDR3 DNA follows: TGCGCCAGCAGCTTAACCACAGGGAACACTGAAGCTTTCTTT. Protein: CASSLTTGNTEAFF.

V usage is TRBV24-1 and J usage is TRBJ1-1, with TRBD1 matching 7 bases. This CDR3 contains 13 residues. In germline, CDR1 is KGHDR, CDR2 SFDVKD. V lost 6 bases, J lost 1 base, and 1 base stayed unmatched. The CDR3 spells CATSTGANTEAFF. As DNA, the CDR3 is TGTGCCACCAGTACAGGGGCGAACACTGAAGCTTTCTTT.

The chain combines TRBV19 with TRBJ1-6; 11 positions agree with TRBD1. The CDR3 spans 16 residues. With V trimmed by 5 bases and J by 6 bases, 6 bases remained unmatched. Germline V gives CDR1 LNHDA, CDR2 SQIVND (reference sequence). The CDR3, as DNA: TGTGCCAGTAGTGGACAGGGGGCGTCTAGTAATTCACCCCTCCACTTT. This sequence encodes CASSGQGASSNSPLHF.

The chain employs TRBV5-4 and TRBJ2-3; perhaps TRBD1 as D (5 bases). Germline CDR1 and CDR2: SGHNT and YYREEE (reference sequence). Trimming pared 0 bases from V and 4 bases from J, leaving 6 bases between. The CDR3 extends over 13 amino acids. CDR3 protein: CASSLAGSDTQYF. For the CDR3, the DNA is TGTGCCAGCAGCTTGGCAGGGTCAGATACGCAGTATTTT. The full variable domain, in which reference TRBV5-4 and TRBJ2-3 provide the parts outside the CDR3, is ETGVTQSPTHLIKTRGQQVTLRCSSQSGHNTVSWYQQALGQGPQFIFQYYREEENGRGNFPPRFSGLQFPNYSSELNVNALELDDSALYLCASSLAGSDTQYFGPGTRLTVL.

CDR3 sequence (DNA): TGTGCCAGCAGTTTATCGAGGACCGCCGATAACTACGAGCAGTACTTC. The encoded protein is CASSLSRTADNYEQYF. The J gene is TRBJ2-7, the V gene TRBV27, with no clear D. This CDR3 is 16 amino acids long. Trimming removed 0 bases from V and 3 bases from J, with 15 bases in between. The V gene's germline CDR1 is MNHEY and CDR2 SMNVEV (reference sequence).

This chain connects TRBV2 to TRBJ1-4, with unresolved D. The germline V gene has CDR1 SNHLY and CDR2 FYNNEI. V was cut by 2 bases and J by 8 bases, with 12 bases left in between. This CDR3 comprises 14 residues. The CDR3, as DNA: TGTGCCAGCAGTGAACTTAGGTCGTCCGAAAAACTGTTTTTT. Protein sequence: CASSELRSSEKLFF.

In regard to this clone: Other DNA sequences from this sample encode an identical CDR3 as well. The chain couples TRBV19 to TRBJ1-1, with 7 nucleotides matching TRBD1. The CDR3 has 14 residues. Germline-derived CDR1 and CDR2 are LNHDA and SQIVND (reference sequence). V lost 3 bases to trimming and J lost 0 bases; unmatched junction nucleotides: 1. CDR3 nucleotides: TGTGCCAGTAGTATCGACAGGGTGAACACTGAAGCTTTCTTT. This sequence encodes CASSIDRVNTEAFF.

The CDR3 reads CASSFRTRHVTIYF. The CDR3 DNA sequence: TGTGCCAGCAGTTTTAGGACACGGCATGTTACCATATATTTT. The J gene is TRBJ1-3, the V gene TRBV6-5, with D possibly matching TRBD1 (5 bases). The V end was cut by 4 bases, the J end by 10 bases, with 17 bases between. The V gene's germline CDR1 is MNHEY and CDR2 SVGAGI. The CDR3 runs 14 residues.

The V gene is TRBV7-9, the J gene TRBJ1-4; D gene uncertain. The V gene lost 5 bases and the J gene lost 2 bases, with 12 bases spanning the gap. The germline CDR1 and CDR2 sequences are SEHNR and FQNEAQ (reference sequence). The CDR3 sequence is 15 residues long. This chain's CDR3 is CASSPPDGTNEKLFF. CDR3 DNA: TGTGCCAGCAGCCCCCCGGACGGTACTAATGAAAAACTGTTTTTT.

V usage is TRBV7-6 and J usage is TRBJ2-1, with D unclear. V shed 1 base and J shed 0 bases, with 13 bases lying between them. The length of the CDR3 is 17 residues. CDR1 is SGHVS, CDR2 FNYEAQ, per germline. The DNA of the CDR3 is TGTGCCAGCAGCTTAGGAGCACCGACCCTCTCCTACAATGAGCAGTTCTTC. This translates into CASSLGAPTLSYNEQFF.

The CDR3 is CASSPLDRYNEQFF. In DNA form, the CDR3 reads TGTGCCAGCTCACCCCTCGACAGATACAATGAGCAGTTCTTC. The chain uses TRBV18 and TRBJ2-1; maybe TRBD1 (5 bases). The CDR3 has 14 amino acids. The germline CDR1 and CDR2 sequences are KGHSH and LQKENI. The V and J ends lost 3 bases and 4 bases respectively, with 10 bases between them.

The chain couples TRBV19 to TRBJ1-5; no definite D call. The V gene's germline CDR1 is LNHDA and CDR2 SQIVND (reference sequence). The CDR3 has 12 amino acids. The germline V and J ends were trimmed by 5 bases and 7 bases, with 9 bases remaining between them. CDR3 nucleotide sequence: TGTGCCAGTAGTCGACCCGACCAGCCCCAGCATTTT. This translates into CASSRPDQPQHF.

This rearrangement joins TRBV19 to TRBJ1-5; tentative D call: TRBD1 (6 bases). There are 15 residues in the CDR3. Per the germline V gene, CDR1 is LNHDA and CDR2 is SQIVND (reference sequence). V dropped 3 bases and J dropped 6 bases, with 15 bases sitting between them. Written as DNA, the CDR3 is TGTGCCAGTAGTATTGGCCGGGGGGCTGGTCAGCCCCAGCATTTT. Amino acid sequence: CASSIGRGAGQPQHF.

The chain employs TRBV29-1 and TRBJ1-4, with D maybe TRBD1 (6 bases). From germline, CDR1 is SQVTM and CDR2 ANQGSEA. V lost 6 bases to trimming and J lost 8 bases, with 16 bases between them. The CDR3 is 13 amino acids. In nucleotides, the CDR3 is TGCAGCGTCGGGCAGGGGAAAGGAGAAAAACTGTTTTTT. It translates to CSVGQGKGEKLFF.

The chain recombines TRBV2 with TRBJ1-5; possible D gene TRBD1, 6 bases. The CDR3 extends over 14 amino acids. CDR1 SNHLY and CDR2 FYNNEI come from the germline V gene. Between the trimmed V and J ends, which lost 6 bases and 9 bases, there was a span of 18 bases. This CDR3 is CASSSLNRVSPQHF. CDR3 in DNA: TGTGCCAGCAGCTCCCTAAACAGGGTCTCGCCCCAGCATTTT.

DNA of the CDR3: TGTGCCAGCAGCGCCGACACCTATCATAATTCACCCCTCCACTTT. It encodes CASSADTYHNSPLHF. The chain couples TRBV9 to TRBJ1-6; D unclear. Germline V gives CDR1 SGDLS, CDR2 YYNGEE. V lost 3 bases to trimming and J lost 5 bases, with 12 bases between them. The CDR3 is made up of 15 amino acids.

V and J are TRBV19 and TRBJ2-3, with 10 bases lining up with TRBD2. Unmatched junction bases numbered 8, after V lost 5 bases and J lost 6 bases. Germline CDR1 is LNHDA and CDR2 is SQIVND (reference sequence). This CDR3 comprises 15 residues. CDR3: CASSPGAGGADTQYF. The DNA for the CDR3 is TGTGCCAGTAGTCCTGGAGCGGGGGGGGCGGATACGCAGTATTTT.

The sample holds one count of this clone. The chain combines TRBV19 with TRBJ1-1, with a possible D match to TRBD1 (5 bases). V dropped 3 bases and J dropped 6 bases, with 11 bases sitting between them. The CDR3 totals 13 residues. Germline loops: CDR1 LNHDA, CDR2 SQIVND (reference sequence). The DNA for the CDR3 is TGTGCCAGTAGTATTCAGTGGGGCGCTGAAGCTTTCTTT. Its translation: CASSIQWGAEAFF.

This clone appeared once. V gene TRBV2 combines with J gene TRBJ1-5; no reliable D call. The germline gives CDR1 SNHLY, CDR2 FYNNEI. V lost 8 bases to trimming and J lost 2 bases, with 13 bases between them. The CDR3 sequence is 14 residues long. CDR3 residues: CASAQRVGNQPQHF. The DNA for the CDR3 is TGTGCCAGCGCACAACGGGTTGGCAATCAGCCCCAGCATTTT.

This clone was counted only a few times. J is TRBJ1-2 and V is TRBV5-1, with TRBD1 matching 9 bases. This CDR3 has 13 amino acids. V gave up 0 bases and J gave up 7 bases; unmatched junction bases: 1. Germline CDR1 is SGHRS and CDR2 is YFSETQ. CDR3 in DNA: TGCGCCAGCAGCTTGGTGGACAGGGGTGGCTACACCTTC. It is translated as CASSLVDRGGYTF.

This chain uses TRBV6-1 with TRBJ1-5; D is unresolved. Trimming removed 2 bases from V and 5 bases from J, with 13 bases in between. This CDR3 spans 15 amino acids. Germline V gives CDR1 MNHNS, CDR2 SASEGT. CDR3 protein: CASSEIDNPDQPQHF. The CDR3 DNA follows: TGTGCCAGCAGTGAAATTGACAACCCTGATCAGCCCCAGCATTTT.

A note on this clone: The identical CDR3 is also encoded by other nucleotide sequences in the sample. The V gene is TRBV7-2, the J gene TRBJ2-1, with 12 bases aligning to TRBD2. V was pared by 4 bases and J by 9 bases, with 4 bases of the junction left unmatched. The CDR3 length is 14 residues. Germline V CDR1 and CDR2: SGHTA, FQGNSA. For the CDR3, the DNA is TGTGCCAGCAGCTCTAGCGGGGGGGCGGGTGAGCAGTTCTTC. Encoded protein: CASSSSGGAGEQFF.

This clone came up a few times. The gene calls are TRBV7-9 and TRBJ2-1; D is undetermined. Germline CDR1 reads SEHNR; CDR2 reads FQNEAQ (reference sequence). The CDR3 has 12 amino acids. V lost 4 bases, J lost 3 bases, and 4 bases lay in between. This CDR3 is CASSSIYNEQFF. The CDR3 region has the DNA TGTGCCAGCAGCTCCATCTACAATGAGCAGTTCTTC.

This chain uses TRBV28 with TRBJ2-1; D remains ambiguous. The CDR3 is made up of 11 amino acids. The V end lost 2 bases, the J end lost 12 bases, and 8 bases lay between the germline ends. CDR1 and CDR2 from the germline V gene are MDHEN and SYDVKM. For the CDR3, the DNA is TGTGCCAGCAGTTTACACACCCGGCAGTTCTTC. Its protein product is CASSLHTRQFF.

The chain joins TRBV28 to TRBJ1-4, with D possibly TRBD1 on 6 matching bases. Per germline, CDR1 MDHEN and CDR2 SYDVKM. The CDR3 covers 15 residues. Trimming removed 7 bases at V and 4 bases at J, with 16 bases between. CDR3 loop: CASTTGGGYNEKLFF. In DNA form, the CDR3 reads TGTGCCAGCACGACCGGGGGGGGCTATAATGAAAAACTGTTTTTT.

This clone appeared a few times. The CDR3 sequence is CASSFAGDEKLFF. As DNA, the CDR3 is TGTGCCAGCAGCTTCGCCGGGGATGAAAAACTGTTTTTT. This chain joins TRBV3-1 (or the pseudogene TRBV3-2) and TRBJ1-4, with D uncertain. The CDR3 covers 13 residues. Per germline, CDR1 LGHDT and CDR2 YNNKEL (reference sequence). The germline V and J ends were trimmed by 5 bases and 6 bases, with 10 bases remaining between them.